Described below is a single T cell receptor (beta chain) sequence and its context. V was cut by 8 bases and J by 7 bases, with 15 bases left in between. CDR1 is SNHLY, CDR2 FYNNEI, per germline. CDR3 length: 14 residues. This specimen belongs to a study of blood T cell repertoires in COVID-19. Profiled with immunoSEQ multiplex PCR; TCRdb holds only in-frame clones, not every one. The table shows 150,000 to 200,000 clones, with about 86% occurring only once. The chain carries TRBV2 and TRBJ1-6; D not certain. Sequenced: peripheral blood. The source is a man younger than 35 with acute or convalescent COVID-19. The DNA for the CDR3 is TGTGCCAGCTTGATCGTGGGAGGGAATTCACCCCTCCACTTT. Protein: CASLIVGGNSPLHF. The whole variable domain, filled in from reference TRBV2 and TRBJ1-6, reads EPEVTQTPSHQVTQMGQEVILRCVPISNHLYFYWYRQILGQKVEFLVSFYNNEISEKSEIFDDQFSVERPDGSNFTLKIRSTKLEDSAMYFCASLIVGGNSPLHFGNGTRLTVT.